Below, 20 T cell receptor beta chains from the same sample are listed, as sequenced in a study of radiotherapy plus CTLA-4 blockade in lung cancer. Assay used: immunoSEQ multiplex PCR; TCRdb lists only in-frame clones, some missing. The repertoire includes about 68,000 clones, roughly 85% of them detected once, and roughly a tenth sits in the top ten. Sequencing used peripheral blood, obtained from a patient treated with radiotherapy plus ipilimumab. The source of these receptors is a human donor with non-small cell lung cancer who had a complete response to radiotherapy plus ipilimumab.

CDR3 coding DNA: TGTGCCAGCTCTCCGGGGGCCCAGGGCGGAAACACCATATATTTT. Its protein is CASSPGAQGGNTIYF. The V and J genes are TRBV18 and TRBJ1-3; D perhaps matches TRBD1 (6 bases). The V and J ends lost 6 bases and 4 bases respectively, with 16 bases between them. Germline V CDR1 and CDR2: KGHSH, LQKENI. The CDR3 loop spans 15 amino acids.

The rearrangement uses TRBV7-9 and TRBJ1-2; the match to TRBD1 covers 8 bases. Losses at the gene ends were 5 bases for V and 7 bases for J; bases not matched to a gene: 15. The germline V gene has CDR1 SEHNR and CDR2 FQNEAQ (reference sequence). The CDR3 extends over 16 amino acids. CDR3 protein: CASSHVVYQGALGYTF. CDR3 in DNA: TGTGCCAGCAGCCACGTCGTATATCAGGGGGCGCTTGGCTACACCTTC.

The chain joins TRBV5-1 to TRBJ1-2, with D unclear. Germline V gene lookup returns CDR1 SGHRS and CDR2 YFSETQ. This CDR3 comprises 13 residues. V lost 0 bases to trimming and J lost 2 bases, with 5 bases between them. DNA for the CDR3: TGCGCCAGCAGCTTGGGCAGAAACTATGGCTACACCTTC. Its translation is CASSLGRNYGYTF.

The chain joins TRBV10-3 to TRBJ1-5; tentatively, D is TRBD1 (6 bases). CDR3 length: 14 amino acids. Looked up from germline, CDR1 is ENHRY and CDR2 is SYGVKD. V shed 10 bases and J shed 2 bases, with 15 bases lying between them. The CDR3 is CATQQGLGNQPQHF. The CDR3 DNA reads TGTGCCACCCAACAGGGACTAGGCAATCAGCCCCAGCATTTT.

This chain connects TRBV7-8 to TRBJ2-2, with a tentative D call TRBD1 (5 bases). The CDR3 runs 15 residues. CDR1 is SGHVS and CDR2 is FQNEAQ in the germline V gene. Trimming shortened V by 5 bases and J by 4 bases, and 14 bases separated the two germline ends. For the CDR3, the DNA is TGTGCCAGCAGCCAAAGGGGTCTACTCACCGGGGAGCTGTTTTTT. Translating it yields CASSQRGLLTGELFF.

In its sample, this clone was seen a few times. The chain is built from TRBV4-3 and TRBJ1-4; the D is unclear. The CDR3 has 13 residues. The V end lost 4 bases, the J end lost 4 bases, and 7 bases lay between the germline ends. Per germline, CDR1 LGHNA and CDR2 YSLEER. Written as DNA, the CDR3 is TGCGCCAGCAGCCCCGGACTTAATGAAAAACTGTTTTTT. This sequence encodes CASSPGLNEKLFF.

On this clone itself: Other DNA sequences in the sample encode the same CDR3. This chain links TRBV27 with TRBJ2-6; tentatively, D is TRBD1 or TRBD2 (6 bases each). From germline, CDR1 is MNHEY and CDR2 SMNVEV (reference sequence). The CDR3 is 18 amino acids. Trimming shortened V by 6 bases and J by 0 bases, and 18 bases separated the two germline ends. CDR3 loop: CASRTRQGLGSGANVLTF. As DNA, the CDR3 is TGTGCCAGCAGGACTAGGCAGGGGTTAGGCTCTGGGGCCAACGTCCTGACTTTC.

J is TRBJ2-3 and V is TRBV11-2; D might be TRBD1 or TRBD2, each matching 8 bases. The CDR3 runs to 17 residues. CDR1 is SGHAT and CDR2 is FQNNGV in the germline V gene. Trimming cost V 7 bases and J 1 base, with 21 bases left between them. The CDR3 DNA sequence: TGTGCCAGCAATCCTCGGGGGGGGACAGGCGGCACAGATACGCAGTATTTT. Its protein is CASNPRGGTGGTDTQYF.

The chain carries TRBV5-1 and TRBJ1-4; possibly TRBD1 for D (5 bases). The CDR3 has 15 amino acids. V was pared by 2 bases and J by 8 bases, with 16 bases between. The germline V gene encodes CDR1 SGHRS and CDR2 YFSETQ. CDR3 region: CASSFGPGGEEKLFF. In DNA form, the CDR3 reads TGCGCCAGCAGCTTCGGCCCGGGGGGAGAAGAAAAACTGTTTTTT. Drawing the rest from reference TRBV5-1 and TRBJ1-4, the complete variable domain is KAGVTQTPRYLIKTRGQQVTLSCSPISGHRSVSWYQQTPGQGLQFLFEYFSETQRNKGNFPGRFSGRQFSNSRSEMNVSTLELGDSALYLCASSFGPGGEEKLFFGSGTQLSVL.

This rearrangement joins TRBV5-4 to TRBJ2-5; 14 bases align to TRBD2. Germline V gene lookup returns CDR1 SGHNT and CDR2 YYREEE (reference sequence). V was pared by 4 bases and J by 4 bases, with 6 bases of the junction left unmatched. The CDR3 contains 16 residues. The CDR3 reads CASSTSTSGGAETQYF. The CDR3 bases are TGTGCCAGCAGCACCTCGACTAGCGGGGGGGCAGAGACCCAGTACTTC.

The J gene is TRBJ2-5, the V gene TRBV5-1; 8 bases fit TRBD2. This CDR3 spans 16 amino acids. From germline, CDR1 is SGHRS and CDR2 YFSETQ. Trimming took 1 base from V and 0 from J; bases not matched to a gene: 5. The chain's CDR3 is CASSLRSSGYQETQYF. As DNA, the CDR3 is TGCGCCAGCAGCTTGAGGTCTAGCGGGTACCAAGAGACCCAGTACTTC.

This clone showed up many times. The chain employs TRBV7-2 and TRBJ1-3; D ambiguous. The V and J ends lost 2 bases and 4 bases respectively, with 6 bases between them. CDR1 is SGHTA and CDR2 is FQGNSA in the germline V gene. The CDR3 sequence is 13 residues long. For the CDR3, the DNA is TGTGCCAGCAGCTTATTCCAGGGAAACACCATATATTTT. Amino acid sequence: CASSLFQGNTIYF. Using reference TRBV7-2 and TRBJ1-3 for the parts outside the CDR3, the full variable domain is GAGVSQSPSNKVTEKGKDVELRCDPISGHTALYWYRQSLGQGLEFLIYFQGNSAPDKSGLPSDRFSAERTGGSVSTLTIQRTQQEDSAVYLCASSLFQGNTIYFGEGSWLTVV.

The rearrangement links TRBV7-9 to TRBJ1-2; no clear D. Trimming pared 5 bases from V and 4 bases from J, leaving 14 bases between. Per the germline V gene, CDR1 is SEHNR and CDR2 is FQNEAQ (reference sequence). The CDR3 is made up of 14 amino acids. Written as DNA, the CDR3 is TGTGCCAGCAGCCCGAGGACCGCTACCTATGGCTACACCTTC. Amino acid sequence: CASSPRTATYGYTF.

The chain links TRBV4-3 to TRBJ2-7; D is possibly TRBD1 (6 bases). There are 16 residues in the CDR3. Per the germline V gene, CDR1 is LGHNA and CDR2 is YSLEER. V lost 3 bases, J lost 0 bases, and 15 bases lay in between. CDR3 region: CASSQERQGHSYEQYF. CDR3 sequence (DNA): TGCGCCAGCAGCCAGGAGAGGCAGGGGCACTCCTACGAGCAGTACTTC.

The chain employs TRBV6-5 and TRBJ2-7; 7 bases agree with TRBD1. This CDR3 is built from 15 residues. Looked up from germline, CDR1 is MNHEY and CDR2 is SVGAGI. The trim removed 4 bases at V and 8 bases at J, leaving 14 bases unmatched. In DNA form, the CDR3 reads TGTGCCAGCAGTTCTCCCGGACAGGCGGCGGCCAAGCAGTACTTC. Translated: CASSSPGQAAAKQYF.

This chain joins TRBV10-1 and TRBJ2-3, with D tentatively TRBD2 (5 bases). Germline loops: CDR1 WNHNN, CDR2 SYGVQD (reference sequence). V lost 2 bases and J lost 3, with 12 bases in between. The CDR3 length is 15 residues. The CDR3 region has the DNA TGCGCCAGCAGTGAGGAGGTAGCGTTGACAGATACGCAGTATTTT. Translation gives CASSEEVALTDTQYF.

J is TRBJ1-1 and V is TRBV29-1; D is perhaps TRBD1 (5 bases). In germline, CDR1 is SQVTM, CDR2 ANQGSEA. Trimming left V 1 base short and J 7 bases short, with 7 bases between. This CDR3 is 11 amino acids long. CDR3 in amino acids: CSVEGQSEAFF. CDR3 in DNA: TGCAGCGTTGAAGGACAGAGTGAAGCTTTCTTT. Full variable domain (outside the CDR3, taken from reference TRBV29-1 and TRBJ1-1): SAVISQKPSRDICQRGTSLTIQCQVDSQVTMMFWYRQQPGQSLTLIATANQGSEATYESGFVIDKFPISRPNLTFSTLTVSNMSPEDSSIYLCSVEGQSEAFFGQGTRLTVV.

V usage is TRBV18 and J usage is TRBJ1-2; 7 bases match TRBD1. CDR3 length: 14 residues. Germline trimming cut 4 bases from V and 4 bases from J; bases unmatched to any gene: 6. CDR1 is KGHSH, CDR2 LQKENI, per germline. CDR3 bases: TGTGCCAGCTCACAGGACAGGAACCTCTATGGCTACACCTTC. Translating gives CASSQDRNLYGYTF. Based on the CDR3 plus reference TRBV18 and TRBJ1-2, the full variable domain is NAGVMQNPRHLVRRRGQEARLRCSPMKGHSHVYWYRQLPEEGLKFMVYLQKENIIDESGMPKERFSAEFPKEGPSILRIQQVVRGDSAAYFCASSQDRNLYGYTFGSGTRLTVV.

Regarding this clone: In the same sample, other DNA sequences code for this CDR3. V gene TRBV6-1 combines with J gene TRBJ2-3; maybe TRBD1 (6 bases). V was clipped by 0 bases and J by 0 bases, with 7 bases between them. Per germline, CDR1 MNHNS and CDR2 SASEGT. The CDR3 has 15 residues. CDR3 sequence (DNA): TGTGCCAGCAGTGAAGCGGGGGCTAGCACAGATACGCAGTATTTT. Translating gives CASSEAGASTDTQYF.

J is TRBJ2-2 and V is TRBV12-5; D is undetermined. Trimming removed 1 base from V and 3 bases from J, with 9 bases in between. The CDR3 spans 15 residues. Germline V gene sequence: CDR1 LGHNT, CDR2 FRNRAP. CDR3 coding DNA: TGTGCTAGTGGTTTGGCTTCCCGGGACACCGGGGAGCTGTTTTTT. Protein product: CASGLASRDTGELFF.